These 20 T cell receptor beta chains came from one sample sequenced in a study of glioma-infiltrating T cells after dendritic cell vaccination. Assay used: immunoSEQ multiplex PCR; TCRdb lists only in-frame clones, some missing. The table records some 73,000 clones, over 75% of them present only once. The specimen comprised blood, sampled before dendritic cell vaccination. The receptors were sampled from a human donor with glioblastoma.

This rearrangement joins TRBV7-9 to TRBJ2-3; 8 nucleotides agree with TRBD1. In germline, CDR1 is SEHNR, CDR2 FQNEAQ (reference sequence). The CDR3 covers 14 residues. V was pared by 0 bases and J by 4 bases, with 0 bases of the junction left unmatched. In nucleotides, the CDR3 is TGTGCCAGCAGCTTAGCGGACAGGGCAGATACGCAGTATTTT. This gives the protein CASSLADRADTQYF.

The chain recombines TRBV2 with TRBJ1-5; 9 nucleotides match TRBD1. The length of the CDR3 is 16 residues. Trimming removed 6 bases from V and 6 bases from J; junction bases left unmatched: 12. The germline CDR1 and CDR2 sequences are SNHLY and FYNNEI. CDR3: CASSRRLGQGTQPQHF. DNA for the CDR3: TGTGCCAGCAGCCGCAGATTAGGACAGGGGACTCAGCCCCAGCATTTT.

The J gene is TRBJ2-7, the V gene TRBV5-4; TRBD1 matches at 8 bases. CDR3 length: 14 amino acids. CDR1 SGHNT and CDR2 YYREEE come from the germline V gene (reference sequence). The junction had 9 bases not matched to a gene; V was cut back by 6 bases and J by 4 bases. CDR3 coding DNA: TGTGCCAGCATCCGCGGGACAGGATTTTACGAGCAGTACTTC. Translated, it gives CASIRGTGFYEQYF.

The chain employs TRBV19 and TRBJ1-6; TRBD1 is a possible D gene (5 bases). CDR1 LNHDA and CDR2 SQIVND come from the germline V gene (reference sequence). This CDR3 comprises 15 residues. V shed 1 base and J shed 7 bases, with 11 bases lying between them. The CDR3 DNA reads as TGTGCCAGTAGTATAGTAGGGGCGCGGAATTCACCCCTCCACTTT. This sequence encodes CASSIVGARNSPLHF.

This rearrangement joins TRBV5-1 to TRBJ2-3, with 13 bases fitting TRBD2. V was clipped by 3 bases and J by 0 bases; unmatched bases: 4. CDR3 length: 17 amino acids. Per the germline V gene, CDR1 is SGHRS and CDR2 is YFSETQ. This CDR3 reads CASSYGLAGESTDTQYF. The CDR3 DNA reads as TGCGCCAGCAGCTACGGACTAGCGGGGGAGAGCACAGATACGCAGTATTTT.

This clone has only a few counts. The rearrangement uses TRBV6-6 and TRBJ2-5; 11 positions match TRBD1. V lost 4 bases and J lost 9; bases outside the gene matches: 10. Per germline, CDR1 MNHNY and CDR2 SVGAGI (reference sequence). The CDR3 length is 15 residues. The CDR3 nucleotides are TGTGCCAGCAGTTCCCCCAGGACAGGGGGCCTCGCCCAGTACTTC. Its protein is CASSSPRTGGLAQYF.

The chain couples TRBV6-1 to TRBJ2-5; 9 positions match TRBD2. The CDR3 covers 16 residues. Trimming cost V 1 base and J 2 bases; bases outside gene matches: 5. Germline assignment: CDR1 MNHNS and CDR2 SASEGT. This chain's CDR3 is CASSEEQAGGQETQYF. In nucleotides, the CDR3 is TGTGCCAGCAGTGAAGAGCAGGCGGGAGGGCAAGAGACCCAGTACTTC.

This clone was seen only once. The chain uses TRBV7-6 and TRBJ1-1; no reliable D call. The CDR3 spans 13 residues. From germline, CDR1 is SGHVS and CDR2 FNYEAQ. Trimming removed 6 bases from V and 2 bases from J, with 10 bases in between. In DNA form, the CDR3 reads TGTGCCAGCAGTCCTCGACTAAACACTGAAGCTTTCTTT. As protein: CASSPRLNTEAFF.

The chain combines TRBV7-3 with TRBJ1-2; 9 bases are a match to TRBD1. Trimming at V came to 5 bases and at J to 8 bases, leaving 6 bases not matched to a gene. Germline V gene lookup returns CDR1 SGHTA and CDR2 FQGTGA. This CDR3 spans 13 amino acids. The CDR3 DNA is TGTGCCAGCAGCCGGGCAGGACAGGGGGGCTACACCTTC. This translates into CASSRAGQGGYTF.

The V call is TRBV5-1, the J call TRBJ2-2, with D possibly being TRBD1 (5 bases). This CDR3 contains 17 residues. Germline CDR1 SGHRS, CDR2 YFSETQ. Trimming stripped 7 bases from V and 2 bases from J, with 21 bases between. The CDR3 spells CASRRGATFSNTGELFF. The CDR3, as DNA: TGCGCCAGCCGTAGGGGTGCCACTTTCAGTAACACCGGGGAGCTGTTTTTT. Full variable domain (missing parts from reference TRBV5-1 and TRBJ2-2): KAGVTQTPRYLIKTRGQQVTLSCSPISGHRSVSWYQQTPGQGLQFLFEYFSETQRNKGNFPGRFSGRQFSNSRSEMNVSTLELGDSALYLCASRRGATFSNTGELFFGEGSRLTVL.

CDR3: CASSWGTNSYEQYV. CDR3 nucleotides: TGTGCCAGCAGTTGGGGGACAAATTCCTACGAGCAGTACGTC. The chain joins TRBV28 to TRBJ2-7; D might be TRBD1 (6 bases). Per the germline V gene, CDR1 is MDHEN and CDR2 is SYDVKM. V lost 4 bases and J 1 base, leaving 11 bases between the germline ends. CDR3 length: 14 amino acids.

The CDR3 protein is CASSLASGQGLLNTEAFF. The CDR3 DNA reads as TGCGCCAGCAGCTTGGCCTCGGGACAGGGTCTTCTGAACACTGAAGCTTTCTTT. The genes are TRBV5-1 and TRBJ1-1, with 9 bases aligning to TRBD1. The CDR3 consists of 18 residues. Germline V gene lookup returns CDR1 SGHRS and CDR2 YFSETQ. J gave up 0 bases and V 0 bases, and 9 bases lay outside the gene matches.

The chain couples TRBV21-1 to TRBJ1-4; TRBD1 reflects the table's D call only, with no check against the DNA. TRBV21-1 is annotated as a pseudogene. The CDR3 consists of 14 residues. The CDR3 coding sequence is TGTGCCAGCACCACAGGCTCGGGTAATGAAAAACTGTTTTTT. It codes for CASTTGSGNEKLFF.

This clone has a handful of counts. The chain uses TRBV19 and TRBJ1-2, with D possibly matching TRBD1 (6 bases). CDR1 LNHDA and CDR2 SQIVND come from the germline V gene (reference sequence). The ends were cut back, 9 bases at V and 6 bases at J, with 17 bases in the middle. The CDR3 covers 13 residues. CDR3 DNA sequence: TGTGCCAGCCTCACTCAGGGGACCCATGGCTACACCTTC. This sequence encodes CASLTQGTHGYTF.

The rearrangement links TRBV5-1 to TRBJ2-3, with 10 bases lining up with TRBD1. There are 15 residues in the CDR3. Germline CDR1 reads SGHRS; CDR2 reads YFSETQ. Losses at the gene ends were 5 bases for V and 2 bases for J; bases not matched to a gene: 5. This chain's CDR3 is CASRGGQGNTDTQYF. DNA of the CDR3: TGCGCCAGCAGGGGGGGACAGGGGAACACAGATACGCAGTATTTT.

The chain recombines TRBV30 with TRBJ1-2, with 9 bases aligning to TRBD1. Germline-derived CDR1 and CDR2 are GTSNPN and SVGIG (reference sequence). The CDR3 length is 14 residues. J gave up 4 bases and V 7 bases, and 10 bases lay outside the gene matches. CDR3 sequence reads: CALARTGASYGYTF. CDR3 nucleotide sequence: TGTGCCTTAGCCCGGACAGGGGCGAGCTATGGCTACACCTTC.

This clone was counted once. The J gene is TRBJ2-3, the V gene TRBV19; the D is unclear. Germline CDR1 and CDR2: LNHDA and SQIVND (reference sequence). Trimming took 3 bases from V and 3 from J, leaving 10 bases between them. The CDR3 extends over 14 amino acids. The CDR3 region is CASSIPGQTDTQYF. For the CDR3, the DNA is TGTGCCAGTAGTATTCCTGGGCAGACAGATACGCAGTATTTT.

The rearrangement links TRBV5-1 to TRBJ2-5, with a tentative D call TRBD1 (7 bases). V was clipped by 4 bases and J by 4 bases, with 11 bases between them. The CDR3 consists of 13 residues. Germline lookup yields CDR1 SGHRS and CDR2 YFSETQ. The CDR3 here is CASSLQGGETQYF. The CDR3 DNA reads as TGCGCCAGCAGCCTGCAGGGGGGAGAGACCCAGTACTTC.

This chain joins TRBV6-5 and TRBJ2-6; tentative D call: TRBD2 (5 bases). Trimming shortened V by 6 bases and J by 0 bases, and 9 bases separated the two germline ends. In germline, CDR1 is MNHEY, CDR2 SVGAGI. The CDR3 spans 15 residues. In DNA, the CDR3 is TGTGCCAGCAGAGCGGTAATCTCTGGGGCCAACGTCCTGACTTTC. Its translation is CASRAVISGANVLTF.

This clone was seen a handful of times. This sequence joins TRBV4-2 and TRBJ2-2; unclear D gene. This CDR3 is built from 15 residues. V was clipped by 5 bases and J by 5 bases, with 15 bases between them. Germline V CDR1 and CDR2: LGHNA, YNFKEQ. The DNA for the CDR3 is TGTGCCAGCAGCACACCGGCGGTTTGGACCGGGGAGCTGTTTTTT. Translated, it gives CASSTPAVWTGELFF.